The entry below gives a single T cell receptor beta chain sequence along with its context. This record comes from a study of blood T cell repertoires in COVID-19. Sequenced by immunoSEQ multiplex PCR; TCRdb stores in-frame clones only, minus some. In the table there are approximately 170,000 clones, approximately 90% of which are singletons. This CDR3 has 21 residues. The ends lost 6 bases at V and 0 bases at J; junction bases unmatched: 18. Germline V gives CDR1 SNHLY, CDR2 FYNNEI. The chain carries TRBV2 and TRBJ2-4, with 12 bases matching TRBD2. The sequenced sample consisted of peripheral blood. The origin of this receptor is a man aged 45 to 65 who had recovered from COVID-19. CDR3 coding DNA: TGTGCCAGCAGGGACCTACTAGCGGGGGGATCCAGTACTGTAGCCAAAAACATTCAGTACTTC. Translating gives CASRDLLAGGSSTVAKNIQYF.